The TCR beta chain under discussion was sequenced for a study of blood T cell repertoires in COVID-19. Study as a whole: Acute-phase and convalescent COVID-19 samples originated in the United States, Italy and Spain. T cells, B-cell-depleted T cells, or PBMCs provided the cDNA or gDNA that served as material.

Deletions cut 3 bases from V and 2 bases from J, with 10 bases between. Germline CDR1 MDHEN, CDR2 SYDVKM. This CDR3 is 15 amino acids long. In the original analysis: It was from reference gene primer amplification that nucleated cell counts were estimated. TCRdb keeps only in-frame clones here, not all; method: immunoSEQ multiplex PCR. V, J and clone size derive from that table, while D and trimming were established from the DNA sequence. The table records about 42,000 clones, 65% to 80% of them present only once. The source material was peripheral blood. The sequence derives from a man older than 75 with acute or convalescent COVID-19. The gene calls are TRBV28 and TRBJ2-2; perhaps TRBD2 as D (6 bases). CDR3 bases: TGTGCCAGCAGTTTTATGGGGACTAACACCGGGGAGCTGTTTTTT. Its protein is CASSFMGTNTGELFF.